What follows is one T cell receptor (beta chain) and its context. Assay: immunoSEQ multiplex PCR; the TCRdb copy retains only in-frame clones and omits some. The sample carries some 45,000 clones, less than 95% recorded once. The sample is drawn from a study of T cells after posttransplantation cyclophosphamide. Treatment was busulfan-fludarabine conditioning, a marrow graft, and cyclophosphamide on days +3 and +4. The V gene's germline CDR1 is MGHRA and CDR2 YSYEKL. Trimming removed 3 bases at V and 7 bases at J, with 18 bases between. This CDR3 is 15 amino acids long. The chain has TRBV4-1 and TRBJ1-1, with a tentative D call TRBD1 (5 bases). The clonotype was recovered from a male patient aged 60 to 75 who received an allogeneic stem cell transplant from a related donor and was CMV-positive. Some T cells may trace back to the graft donor. The material sequenced was PBMCs, taken roughly 59 days after allogeneic stem cell transplant with posttransplant cyclophosphamide. CDR3 residues: CASSHSSPGLGEAFF. The CDR3 DNA follows: TGCGCCAGCAGCCATAGTAGTCCAGGGCTGGGTGAAGCTTTCTTT.